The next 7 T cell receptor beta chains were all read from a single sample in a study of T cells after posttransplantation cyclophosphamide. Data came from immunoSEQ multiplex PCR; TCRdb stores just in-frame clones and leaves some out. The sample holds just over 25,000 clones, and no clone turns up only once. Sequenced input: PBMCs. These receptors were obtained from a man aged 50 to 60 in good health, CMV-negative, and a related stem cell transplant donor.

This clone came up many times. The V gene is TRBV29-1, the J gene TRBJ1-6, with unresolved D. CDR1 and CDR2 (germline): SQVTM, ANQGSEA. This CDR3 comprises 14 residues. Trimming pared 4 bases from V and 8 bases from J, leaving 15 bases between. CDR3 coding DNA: TGCAGCGTTGTTTTCGGGTCAATCGATTCACCCCTCCACTTT. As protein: CSVVFGSIDSPLHF.

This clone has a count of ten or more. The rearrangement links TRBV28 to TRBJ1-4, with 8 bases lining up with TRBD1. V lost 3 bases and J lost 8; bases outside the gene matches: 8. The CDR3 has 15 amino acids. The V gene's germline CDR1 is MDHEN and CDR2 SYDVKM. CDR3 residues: CASSFPDRVGEKLFF. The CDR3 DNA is TGTGCCAGCAGTTTCCCGGACAGGGTAGGGGAAAAACTGTTTTTT. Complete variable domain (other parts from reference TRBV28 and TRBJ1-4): DVKVTQSSRYLVKRTGEKVFLECVQDMDHENMFWYRQDPGLGLRLIYFSYDVKMKEKGDIPEGYSVSREKKERFSLILESASTNQTSMYLCASSFPDRVGEKLFFGSGTQLSVL.

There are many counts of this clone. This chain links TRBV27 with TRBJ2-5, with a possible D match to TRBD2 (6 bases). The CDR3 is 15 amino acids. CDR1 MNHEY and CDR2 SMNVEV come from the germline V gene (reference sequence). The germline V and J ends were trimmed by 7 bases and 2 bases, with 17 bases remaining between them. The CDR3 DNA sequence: TGTGCCAGCAAACTTCGGTTCCGGGAGCAAGAGACCCAGTACTTC. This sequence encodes CASKLRFREQETQYF.

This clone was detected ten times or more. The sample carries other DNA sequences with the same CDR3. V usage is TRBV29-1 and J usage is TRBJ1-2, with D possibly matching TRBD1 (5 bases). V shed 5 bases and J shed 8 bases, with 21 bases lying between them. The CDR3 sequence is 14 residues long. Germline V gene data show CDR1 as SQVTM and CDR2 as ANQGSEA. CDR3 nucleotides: TGCAGCGTTTTCCGCGGAGGGGCAGTCGACGGCTACACCTTC. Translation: CSVFRGGAVDGYTF.

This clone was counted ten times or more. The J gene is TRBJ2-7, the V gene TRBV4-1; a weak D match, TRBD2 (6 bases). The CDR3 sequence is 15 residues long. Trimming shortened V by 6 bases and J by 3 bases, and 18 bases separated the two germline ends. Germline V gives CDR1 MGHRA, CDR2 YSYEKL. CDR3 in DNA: TGCGCCAGCAGTCTAGACGCGGGGTATCTCTACGAGCAGTACTTC. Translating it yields CASSLDAGYLYEQYF.

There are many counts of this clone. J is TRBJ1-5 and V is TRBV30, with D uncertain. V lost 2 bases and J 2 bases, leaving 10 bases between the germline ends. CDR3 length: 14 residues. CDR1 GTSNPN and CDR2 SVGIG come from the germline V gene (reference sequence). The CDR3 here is CAWSPGMGNQPQHF. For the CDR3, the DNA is TGTGCCTGGAGTCCCGGGATGGGCAATCAGCCCCAGCATTTT. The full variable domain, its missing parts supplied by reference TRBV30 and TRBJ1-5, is SQTIHQWPATLVQPVGSPLSLECTVEGTSNPNLYWYRQAAGRGLQLLFYSVGIGQISSEVPQNLSASRPQDRQFILSSKKLLLSDSGFYLCAWSPGMGNQPQHFGDGTRLSIL.

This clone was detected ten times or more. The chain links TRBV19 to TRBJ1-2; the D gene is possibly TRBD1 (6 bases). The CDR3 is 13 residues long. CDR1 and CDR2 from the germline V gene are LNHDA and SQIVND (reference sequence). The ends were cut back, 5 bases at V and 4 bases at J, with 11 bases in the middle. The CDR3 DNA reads TGTGCCAGTAGTTTACAGGGTGGCTATGGCTACACCTTC. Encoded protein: CASSLQGGYGYTF. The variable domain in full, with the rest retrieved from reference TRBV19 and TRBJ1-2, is DGGITQSPKYLFRKEGQNVTLSCEQNLNHDAMYWYRQDPGQGLRLIYYSQIVNDFQKGDIAEGYSVSREKKESFPLTVTSAQKNPTAFYLCASSLQGGYGYTFGSGTRLTVV.